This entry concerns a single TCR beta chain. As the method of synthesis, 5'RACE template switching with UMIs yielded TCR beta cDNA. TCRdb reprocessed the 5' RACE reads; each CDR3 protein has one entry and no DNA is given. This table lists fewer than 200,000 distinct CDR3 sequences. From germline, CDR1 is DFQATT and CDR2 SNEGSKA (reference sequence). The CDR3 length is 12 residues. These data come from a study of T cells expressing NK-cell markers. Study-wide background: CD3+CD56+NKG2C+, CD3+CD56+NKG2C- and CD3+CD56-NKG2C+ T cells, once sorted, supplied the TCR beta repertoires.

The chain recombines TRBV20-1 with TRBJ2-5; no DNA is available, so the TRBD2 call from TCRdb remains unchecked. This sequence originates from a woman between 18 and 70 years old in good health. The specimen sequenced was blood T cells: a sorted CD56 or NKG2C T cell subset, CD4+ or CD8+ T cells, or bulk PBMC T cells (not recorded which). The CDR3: CSADLAEETQYF.